Described below is a single T cell receptor (beta chain) sequence and its context. Its target is not known. Amplification of TCR alpha and beta CDR3 regions from RNA used iRepertoire nested multiplex PCR. For one-step reverse transcription and amplification, about 90-450 ng of tissue mRNA or PBMC total RNA was used. MiXCR, applied by TCRdb to the multiplex PCR reads, yields one record per CDR3 protein. The data show more than 300,000 distinct CDR3 sequences, roughly two fifths seen once. This entry comes from a study of glioma-infiltrating T cells. Turning to the study itself: Presurgical dexamethasone in glioma patients lasted six or fewer days. Sequencing aimed for roughly 4.5- to 11-fold coverage of 950,000 to 1,000,000 peripheral T cells.

Study-level points and caveats: Above-expected tissue-blood divergence occurred in all gliomas, most in low-grade ones.

Per germline, CDR1 DFQATT and CDR2 SNEGSKA (reference sequence). The CDR3 is 14 residues long. V shed 5 bases and J 3 bases; nucleotides not matched to a gene: 8. Sequencing was performed on glioma tissue, nonneoplastic brain tissue, or PBMCs (not recorded which). The receptor was isolated from a human donor with low-grade glioma or glioblastoma, undergoing nonglioma brain surgery, or in good health (not recorded which). V gene TRBV20-1 combines with J gene TRBJ1-1; 8 nucleotides line up with TRBD1. CDR3 in DNA: TGCAGTGCTCGACGACAGGGGCCTGACACTGAAGCTTTCTTT. Translating it yields CSARRQGPDTEAFF.